This TCR beta chain was profiled in a study of blood T cell repertoires in COVID-19. This clone was seen once. V was clipped by 3 bases and J by 0 bases; unmatched bases: 3. This CDR3 contains 15 residues. Germline V lookup: CDR1 SGHRS, CDR2 YFSETQ. In the authors' workflow: Amplification of reference gene primers was used by the study to estimate nucleated cell counts. Here immunoSEQ multiplex PCR was the method, and the copy in TCRdb shows in-frame clones only, minus some. V and J calls and clone size come straight from that table; D and trimming were deduced from the DNA. The sample records under 300,000 clones, less than 90% being singletons.

The TCR was taken from a woman aged 40 to 50 who had recovered from COVID-19. The chain links TRBV5-1 to TRBJ2-1; 7 nucleotides agree with TRBD2. The specimen sequenced was peripheral blood. The CDR3 here is CASSSGGSSYNEQFF. Written as DNA, the CDR3 is TGCGCCAGCAGCTCCGGGGGGAGCTCCTACAATGAGCAGTTCTTC.